This entry lists 9 T cell receptor beta chains sequenced from one sample in a study of neurological immune-mediated disorders. Via MiXCR, TCRdb re-called the 5' RACE reads, giving one row per CDR3 protein. This sample yields approximately 70,000 distinct CDR3 sequences, of which roughly a tenth are seen a single time; approximately 9.5% belongs to the top ten. The time point denotes: longitudinal time-point 1 (baseline). The sequencing sample was made of PBMCs. Receptors were obtained from a man younger than 45 in good health.

This clonotype was seen only a few times. The chain combines TRBV5-1 with TRBJ2-1; 13 bases line up with TRBD2. The V gene's germline CDR1 is SGHRS and CDR2 YFSETQ. This CDR3 spans 16 amino acids. V lost 0 bases to trimming and J lost 9 bases; unmatched junction nucleotides: 6. The CDR3, as DNA: TGCGCCAGCAGCTTGGATCGGACTAGCGGGAGACGTGAGCAGTTCTTC. As protein: CASSLDRTSGRREQFF. Filled out from reference TRBV5-1 and TRBJ2-1, the complete variable domain reads KAGVTQTPRYLIKTRGQQVTLSCSPISGHRSVSWYQQTPGQGLQFLFEYFSETQRNKGNFPGRFSGRQFSNSRSEMNVSTLELGDSALYLCASSLDRTSGRREQFFGPGTRLTVL.

This chain uses TRBV5-1 with TRBJ2-7, with 7 bases matching TRBD2. The V gene's germline CDR1 is SGHRS and CDR2 YFSETQ. V dropped 4 bases and J dropped 8; count of bases not matched to a gene: 12. This CDR3 region has 14 residues. In DNA, the CDR3 is TGCGCCAGCAGCCTGGCCGGGGGGTATTACAAGCAGTACTTC. The encoded protein is CASSLAGGYYKQYF.

This clonotype was recorded at least ten times. V and J are TRBV20-1 and TRBJ2-7; 10 bases fit TRBD1. J was trimmed by 6 bases and V by 6 bases; bases with no gene match: 8. The CDR3 is 13 residues long. CDR1 and CDR2 from the germline V gene are DFQATT and SNEGSKA (reference sequence). This chain's CDR3 is CSARGTGDTEQYF. The CDR3, as DNA: TGCAGTGCCCGCGGGACAGGGGATACCGAGCAGTACTTC.

In its sample, this clonotype was seen many times. This chain joins TRBV9 and TRBJ1-1; TRBD1 matches at 10 bases. The CDR3 is 16 residues long. Germline V gene sequence: CDR1 SGDLS, CDR2 YYNGEE. With V trimmed by 3 bases and J by 6 bases, 11 bases remained unmatched. The CDR3 coding sequence is TGTGCCAGCAGCGCGTCGGACAGGGGGACCTTCCCTGAAGCTTTCTTT. Protein sequence: CASSASDRGTFPEAFF.

The table lists this clonotype with many counts. The V gene is TRBV11-1, the J gene TRBJ2-4, with TRBD1 as a possible D gene (6 bases). V was pared by 3 bases and J by 0 bases, with 9 bases between. CDR1 is SGHAT, CDR2 FQDESV, per germline (reference sequence). This CDR3 is built from 15 residues. The CDR3 DNA is TGTGCCAGCAGCTTGCCAGGGGTAGCCAAAAACATTCAGTACTTC. This translates into CASSLPGVAKNIQYF.

This clonotype was detected ten times or more. V gene TRBV3-1 combines with J gene TRBJ2-1; D perhaps matches TRBD2 (6 bases). CDR3 length: 15 amino acids. In germline, CDR1 is LGHDT, CDR2 YNNKEL (reference sequence). V lost 2 bases to trimming and J lost 3 bases, with 11 bases between them. CDR3 coding DNA: TGTGCCAGCAGCCAATACGCGGGGATCTACAATGAGCAGTTCTTC. As protein: CASSQYAGIYNEQFF.

This clonotype was recorded at least ten times. This chain links TRBV7-6 with TRBJ1-6; 9 bases line up with TRBD1. The germline gives CDR1 SGHVS, CDR2 FNYEAQ. The trim removed 3 bases at V and 8 bases at J, leaving 5 bases unmatched. The CDR3 loop spans 15 amino acids. CDR3 in DNA: TGTGCCAGCAGCTTGGAGACAGGGGGGGATTCACCCCTCCACTTT. It is translated as CASSLETGGDSPLHF. The variable domain in full, with the rest retrieved from reference TRBV7-6 and TRBJ1-6, is GAGVSQSPRYKVTKRGQDVALRCDPISGHVSLYWYRQALGQGPEFLTYFNYEAQQDKSGLPNDRFSAERPEGSISTLTIQRTEQRDSAMYRCASSLETGGDSPLHFGNGTRLTVT.

CDR3 nucleotide sequence: TGTGCCATAGGGCGGGTGAAAAGCGCCAGAGAGCAGTTCTTC. Translation gives CAIGRVKSAREQFF. This chain uses TRBV10-3 with TRBJ2-1; TRBD2 might be the D (5 bases). CDR1 and CDR2 (germline): ENHRY, SYGVKD. The CDR3 has 14 amino acids. The germline V and J ends were trimmed by 9 bases and 10 bases, with 22 bases remaining between them.

This clonotype was found many times. The chain recombines TRBV29-1 with TRBJ1-2; TRBD1 agrees at 9 bases. V was clipped by 6 bases and J by 13 bases; unmatched bases: 12. CDR1 and CDR2 (germline): SQVTM, ANQGSEA. The CDR3 is 12 residues long. Written as DNA, the CDR3 is TGCAGCGTCGCGGGACAGGGTAACATGGGCACCTTC. Translation gives CSVAGQGNMGTF.